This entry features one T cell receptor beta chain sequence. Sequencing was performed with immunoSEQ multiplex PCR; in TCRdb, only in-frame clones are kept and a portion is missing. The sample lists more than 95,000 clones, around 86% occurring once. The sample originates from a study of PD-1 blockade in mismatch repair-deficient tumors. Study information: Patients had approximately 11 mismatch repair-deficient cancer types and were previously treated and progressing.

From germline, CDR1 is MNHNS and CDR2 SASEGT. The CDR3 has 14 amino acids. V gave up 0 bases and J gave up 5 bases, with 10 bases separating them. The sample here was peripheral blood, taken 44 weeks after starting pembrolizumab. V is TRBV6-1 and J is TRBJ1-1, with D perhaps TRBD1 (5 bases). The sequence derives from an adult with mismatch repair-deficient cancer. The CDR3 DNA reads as TGTGCCAGCAGTGAAGCCCGGACATATACTGAAGCTTTCTTT. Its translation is CASSEARTYTEAFF.